This is a list of T cell receptor beta chains from one sample in a study of CD8 T cells in Susac syndrome. TCRdb reanalysed the immunoSEQ multiplex PCR reads using MiXCR and keeps one entry per CDR3 protein. The sample includes about 250,000 distinct CDR3 sequences, 93% seen only once; the top ten take roughly 0.07%. Sequenced: CD4+ T cells from PBMCs. These receptors originate from a human donor with multiple sclerosis. CDR3s include the opening cysteine and the closing phenylalanine or tryptophan. D genes are given only for firm matches. The size field is filled for only some rows; it gives once, few, many or a size class.

CASSLTGATGNTIYF,TGCGCCAGCAGCTTGACAGGGGCCACTGGAAACACCATATATTTT,TRBV5-1,-,TRBJ1-3,TRBD1
CASSSGQGSYNEQFF,TGTGCCAGCAGCTCCGGACAGGGCTCCTACAATGAGCAGTTCTTC,TRBV7-9,-,TRBJ2-1,TRBD1
CATQPASKTQYF,TGTGCCACCCAGCCAGCATCCAAGACCCAGTACTTC,TRBV28,-,TRBJ2-5,-
CSARGSGRALNEQFF,TGCAGTGCCAGAGGTAGCGGGAGGGCCCTCAATGAGCAGTTCTTC,TRBV20-1,-,TRBJ2-1,TRBD2
CAISEGTYGYTF,TGTGCCATCAGTGAGGGGACCTATGGCTACACCTTC,TRBV10-3,-,TRBJ1-2,-
CASSLDRSGREQFF,TGTGCCAGCAGCTTAGACCGTAGCGGGAGGGAGCAGTTCTTC,TRBV11-2,-,TRBJ2-1,TRBD2
CSATTGTGGSGDQPQHF,TGCAGCGCAACCACCGGGACAGGGGGTTCGGGCGATCAGCCCCAGCATTTT,TRBV29-1,-,TRBJ1-5,TRBD1
CAWWSLDGRGEAFF,TGTGCCTGGTGGTCCCTTGATGGTCGGGGTGAAGCTTTCTTT,TRBV30,-,TRBJ1-1,-
CASSLGQTPDTQYF,TGTGCCAGCAGTTTAGGCCAGACCCCAGATACGCAGTATTTT,TRBV12-3/TRBV12-4,-,TRBJ2-3,-
CSASRDRVDGYTF,TGCAGTGCTAGCCGGGACAGGGTCGACGGCTACACCTTC,TRBV20-1,once,TRBJ1-2,TRBD1
CASSLPGIHKETQYF,TGTGCCAGCAGCTTACCCGGGATTCACAAAGAGACCCAGTACTTC,TRBV5-4,-,TRBJ2-5,-
CASSDRQGTPAAFF,TGTGCCAGCAGCGACCGACAGGGAACTCCCGCGGCTTTCTTT,TRBV13,-,TRBJ1-1,TRBD1
CASSFGQANTGELFF,TGTGCCAGCAGTTTTGGCCAAGCGAACACCGGGGAGCTGTTTTTT,TRBV12-3/TRBV12-4,-,TRBJ2-2,-
CASSFRGKGTEAFF,TGTGCCAGCAGCTTTCGAGGGAAGGGCACTGAAGCTTTCTTT,TRBV13,-,TRBJ1-1,-
CASSPLWSPAQETQYF,TGTGCCAGCTCACCCTTGTGGTCCCCGGCCCAAGAGACCCAGTACTTC,TRBV18,-,TRBJ2-5,-
CATSAPGTEETQYF,TGTGCCACCAGTGCCCCCGGGACGGAAGAGACCCAGTACTTC,TRBV24-1,-,TRBJ2-5,-
CASSYPRQGGAGELFF,TGTGCCAGCAGTTACCCTAGACAGGGGGGGGCCGGGGAGCTGTTTTTT,TRBV6-5,-,TRBJ2-2,TRBD1